A selection of T cell receptor beta chains follows, all from one sample in a study of T cells in tuberculosis. Data came from immunoSEQ multiplex PCR; TCRdb stores just in-frame clones and leaves some out. This sample has about 30,000 clones, with around 90% found just once. The sequencing used PBMCs, collected at tuberculosis diagnosis. These receptors were taken from an adult with tuberculosis. CDR3s include the opening cysteine and the closing phenylalanine or tryptophan. Each record gives: J gene, V gene, D gene, clone size, CDR3 protein, CDR3 DNA. A D gene is named only where the DNA matches it firmly. Some rows mark clone size as missing; the rest say once, few, many or name a class of expanded clone.

TRBJ1-1,TRBV5-1,.,.,CASSLVPGISLLEAFF,TGCGCCAGCAGCTTGGTGCCAGGGATATCGCTACTTGAAGCTTTCTTT
TRBJ2-7,TRBV30,TRBD1,once,CAWSETGTGYSSYEQYF,TGTGCCTGGAGTGAGACCGGGACAGGGTACAGTTCCTACGAGCAGTACTTC
TRBJ2-4,TRBV7-2,TRBD2,few,CASSPSSGGASKNIQYF,TGTGCCAGCAGCCCATCTAGCGGGGGGGCGTCCAAAAACATTCAGTACTTC
TRBJ1-1,TRBV7-2,.,.,CASSFYRSGAEAFF,TGTGCCAGCAGCTTCTACAGATCAGGGGCTGAAGCTTTCTTT
TRBJ1-5,TRBV5-6,.,.,CASSSQGTNQPQHF,TGTGCCAGCAGCTCTCAGGGAACCAATCAGCCCCAGCATTTT
TRBJ2-1,TRBV7-3,.,.,CASSLTWASAYNEQFF,TGTGCCAGCAGCTTAACGTGGGCTAGCGCGTACAATGAGCAGTTCTTC
TRBJ1-6,TRBV11-2,.,.,CASSSHRMTPLDSPLHF,TGTGCCAGCAGCTCCCATAGGATGACCCCCCTAGATTCACCCCTCCACTTT
TRBJ1-1,TRBV6-5,.,.,CASSYGGGNTEAFF,TGTGCCAGCAGTTACGGGGGGGGGAACACTGAAGCTTTCTTT
TRBJ2-1,TRBV2,TRBD1,.,CASREDRGKYNEQFF,TGTGCCAGCAGGGAGGACAGGGGGAAATACAATGAGCAGTTCTTC
TRBJ2-7,TRBV9,.,.,CASSVGEGEQYF,TGTGCCAGCAGCGTAGGAGAGGGAGAGCAGTACTTC
TRBJ2-7,TRBV2,TRBD1,.,CASSDVNRGLDEQYF,TGTGCCAGCAGTGATGTGAACAGGGGGCTCGACGAGCAGTACTTC
TRBJ2-7,TRBV10-3,.,.,CAISEWSQGGYEQYF,TGTGCCATCAGTGAGTGGTCACAGGGCGGGTACGAGCAGTACTTC
TRBJ2-1,TRBV29-1,TRBD2,.,CSVEDRLAGSLSEQFF,TGCAGCGTTGAGGATAGACTAGCGGGGTCGTTGAGTGAGCAGTTCTTC
TRBJ1-1,TRBV27,.,.,CASSLRTGMDTEAFF,TGTGCCAGCAGTTTAAGAACAGGGATGGACACTGAAGCTTTCTTT
TRBJ2-7,TRBV18,.,.,CASSVAPDYEQYF,TGTGCCAGCTCAGTGGCCCCAGACTACGAGCAGTACTTC
TRBJ2-1,TRBV27,TRBD2,.,CASSLRLAGARGPYNEQFF,TGTGCCAGCAGTTTAAGACTAGCGGGGGCGCGAGGTCCCTACAATGAGCAGTTCTTC
TRBJ2-1,TRBV11-3,TRBD2,.,CASSVTSGGNNEQFF,TGTGCCAGCAGCGTTACTAGCGGGGGTAACAATGAGCAGTTCTTC
TRBJ1-1,TRBV5-1,TRBD1,.,CASRVDRGNTEAFF,TGCGCCAGCAGGGTGGACAGGGGGAATACTGAAGCTTTCTTT
TRBJ2-7,TRBV25-1,.,.,CASSEFTGSYEQYF,TGTGCCAGCAGTGAATTTACGGGGAGCTACGAGCAGTACTTC
TRBJ1-5,TRBV28,TRBD1,.,CASSSGTGWQPQHF,TGTGCCAGCAGTTCCGGGACAGGGTGGCAGCCCCAGCATTTT
TRBJ1-6,TRBV6-5,TRBD1,.,CASSYLGGRNSPLHF,TGTGCCAGCAGTTACTTAGGGGGCAGAAATTCACCCCTCCACTTT
TRBJ2-2,TRBV5-8,TRBD2,.,CASSVTSGGYTGELFF,TGTGCCAGCAGCGTGACTAGCGGGGGTTACACCGGGGAGCTGTTTTTT
TRBJ2-2,TRBV7-9,TRBD2,.,CASSLLYSAGLDGELFF,TGTGCCAGCAGCTTATTGTACTCAGCGGGATTGGACGGGGAGCTGTTTTTT
TRBJ1-5,TRBV5-6,.,.,CASSQRGGAPGQPQHF,TGTGCCAGCAGCCAGAGAGGGGGGGCGCCGGGTCAGCCCCAGCATTTT
TRBJ2-1,TRBV6-5,TRBD1,.,CASRDRRNEQFF,TGTGCCAGCAGGGACAGGAGGAATGAGCAGTTCTTC
TRBJ1-5,TRBV7-8,.,.,CASSLGGRGQPQHF,TGTGCCAGCAGCTTAGGAGGCCGGGGTCAGCCCCAGCATTTT
TRBJ2-3,TRBV28,.,.,CASSLLRRASTDTQYF,TGTGCCAGCAGTCTCCTGAGGAGGGCCAGCACAGATACGCAGTATTTT
TRBJ1-1,TRBV5-6,TRBD1,.,CASSLETGVMSTEAFF,TGTGCCAGCAGCTTGGAGACAGGGGTTATGAGCACTGAAGCTTTCTTT
TRBJ2-7,TRBV7-2,.,.,CASSSTYNEQYF,TGTGCCAGCAGCTCGACTTATAACGAGCAGTACTTC
TRBJ2-1,TRBV6-5,TRBD2,.,CASSYSILAGDNEQFF,TGTGCCAGCAGTTACTCGATACTAGCGGGAGACAATGAGCAGTTCTTC
TRBJ2-1,TRBV9,TRBD1,.,CASSARRDRVINEQFF,TGTGCCAGCAGCGCACGCCGGGACAGGGTCATCAATGAGCAGTTCTTC
TRBJ2-2,TRBV19,TRBD1,.,CASSIADRETGELFF,TGTGCCAGTAGTATAGCTGACAGGGAGACCGGGGAGCTGTTTTTT
TRBJ2-1,TRBV28,.,.,CASSTLGDSSYNEQFF,TGTGCCAGCAGTACCTTAGGGGACTCTTCCTACAATGAGCAGTTCTTC
TRBJ2-1,TRBV27,.,once,CASSLRTPSSYNEQFF,TGTGCCAGCAGTTTACGAACACCCTCTTCCTACAATGAGCAGTTCTTC
TRBJ2-6,TRBV19,TRBD1,.,CASSPPMTGITQFPIGANVLTF,TGTGCCAGTAGTCCTCCTATGACAGGGATAACCCAATTCCCCATCGGGGCCAACGTCCTGACTTTC
TRBJ2-7,TRBV5-5,.,.,CASSSALVISYEQYF,TGTGCCAGCAGCTCCGCGTTGGTGATCTCCTACGAGCAGTACTTC
TRBJ2-1,TRBV7-8,TRBD2,.,CASSLGGTSGYNEQFF,TGTGCCAGCAGCTTAGGGGGGACTAGCGGGTACAATGAGCAGTTCTTC
TRBJ2-7,TRBV7-6,TRBD1,.,CASSSITGDHEQYF,TGTGCCAGCAGTTCGATAACAGGGGACCACGAGCAGTACTTC
TRBJ2-7,TRBV4-1,TRBD1,once,CASSQADRESYEQYF,TGCGCCAGCAGCCAGGCGGACAGGGAGTCCTACGAGCAGTACTTC
TRBJ1-2,TRBV2,.,.,CASSDPVRQYRNGYTF,TGTGCCAGCAGTGACCCCGTTAGACAGTATCGTAATGGCTACACCTTC
TRBJ2-2,TRBV30,.,.,CAADPSGAGELFF,TGTGCCGCTGACCCATCGGGGGCCGGGGAGCTGTTTTTT